This T cell receptor (beta chain) was sequenced for a study of blood T cell repertoires in COVID-19. About the research overall: Whether acute or convalescent, the COVID-19 samples came from the United States, Italy and Spain. T cells, B-cell-depleted T cells, or PBMCs supplied cDNA or gDNA.

Only in-frame clones appear in the TCRdb table, and some are missing; sequencing was by immunoSEQ multiplex PCR. Here the sample spans roughly 240,000 clones, over 65% being singletons. Trimming cost V 2 bases and J 1 base; bases outside gene matches: 2. This CDR3 has 15 residues. Germline V lookup: CDR1 ENHRY, CDR2 SYGVKD. Sequenced sample: peripheral blood. This chain connects TRBV10-3 to TRBJ2-5, with 9 bases fitting TRBD2. The TCR comes from a man aged 55-75 years who had recovered from COVID-19. CDR3 protein: CAISEASGAQETQYF. CDR3 sequence (DNA): TGTGCCATCAGTGAGGCTAGCGGGGCCCAAGAGACCCAGTACTTC.